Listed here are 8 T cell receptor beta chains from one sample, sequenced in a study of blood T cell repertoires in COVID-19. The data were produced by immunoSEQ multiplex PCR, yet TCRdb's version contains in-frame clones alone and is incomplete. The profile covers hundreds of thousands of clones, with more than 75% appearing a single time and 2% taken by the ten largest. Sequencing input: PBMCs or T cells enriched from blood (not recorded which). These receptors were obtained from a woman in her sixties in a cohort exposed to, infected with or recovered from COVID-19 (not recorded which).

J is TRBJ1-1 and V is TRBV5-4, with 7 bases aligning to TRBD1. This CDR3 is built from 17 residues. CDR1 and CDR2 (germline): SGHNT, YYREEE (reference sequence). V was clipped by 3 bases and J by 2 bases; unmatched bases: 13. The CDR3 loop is CASSSNRGRAGNTEAFF. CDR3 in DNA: TGTGCCAGCAGCTCGAACAGGGGAAGAGCGGGTAACACTGAAGCTTTCTTT.

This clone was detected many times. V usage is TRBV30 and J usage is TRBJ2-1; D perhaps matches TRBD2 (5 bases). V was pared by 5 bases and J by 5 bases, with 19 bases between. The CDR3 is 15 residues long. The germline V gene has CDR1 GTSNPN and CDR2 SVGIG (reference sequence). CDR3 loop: CAWGPGWEGNNEQFF. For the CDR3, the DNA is TGTGCCTGGGGGCCGGGGTGGGAAGGAAACAATGAGCAGTTCTTC.

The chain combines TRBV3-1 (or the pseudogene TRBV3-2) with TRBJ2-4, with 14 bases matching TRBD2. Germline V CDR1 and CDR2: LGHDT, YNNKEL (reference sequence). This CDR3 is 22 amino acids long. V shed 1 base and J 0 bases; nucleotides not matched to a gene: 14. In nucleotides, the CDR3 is TGTGCCAGCAGCCAAGGGCTGGGACTAGCGGGAGAGGTGATGGTAGCCAAAAACATTCAGTACTTC. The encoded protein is CASSQGLGLAGEVMVAKNIQYF.

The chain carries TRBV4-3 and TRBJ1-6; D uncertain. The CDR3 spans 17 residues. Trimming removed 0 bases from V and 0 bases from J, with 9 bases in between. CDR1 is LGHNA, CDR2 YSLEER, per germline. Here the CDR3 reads CASSQEPPGSYNSPLHF. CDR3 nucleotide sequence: TGCGCCAGCAGCCAAGAACCACCAGGCTCCTATAATTCACCCCTCCACTTT.

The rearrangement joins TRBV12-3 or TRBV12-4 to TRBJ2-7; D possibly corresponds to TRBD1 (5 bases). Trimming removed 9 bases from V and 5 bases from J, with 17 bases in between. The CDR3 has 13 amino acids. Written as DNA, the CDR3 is TGTGCCAGTAGACCCGACAGTCCCAACGAGCAGTACTTC. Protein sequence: CASRPDSPNEQYF.

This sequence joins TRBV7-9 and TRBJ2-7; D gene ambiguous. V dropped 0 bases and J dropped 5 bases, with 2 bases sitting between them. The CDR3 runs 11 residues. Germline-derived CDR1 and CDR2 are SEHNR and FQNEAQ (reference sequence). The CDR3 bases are TGTGCCAGCAGCTTAGCTAACGAGCAGTACTTC. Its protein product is CASSLANEQYF.

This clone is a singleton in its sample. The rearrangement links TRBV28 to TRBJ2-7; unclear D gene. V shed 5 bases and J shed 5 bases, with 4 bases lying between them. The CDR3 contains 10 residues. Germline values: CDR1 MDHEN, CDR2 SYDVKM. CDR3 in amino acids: CASSTDEQYF. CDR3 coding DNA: TGTGCCAGCAGTACGGACGAGCAGTACTTC.

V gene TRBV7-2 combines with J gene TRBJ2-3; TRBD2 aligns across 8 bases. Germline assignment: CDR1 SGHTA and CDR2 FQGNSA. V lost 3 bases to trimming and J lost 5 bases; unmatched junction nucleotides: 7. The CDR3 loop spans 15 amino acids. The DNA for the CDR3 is TGTGCCAGCAGCTTCCGAGCGGGAGACGGAGATACGCAGTATTTT. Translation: CASSFRAGDGDTQYF.